Listed below are T cell receptor beta chains from one sample, sequenced in a study of PD-1 blockade in classical Hodgkin lymphoma. Measured with immunoSEQ multiplex PCR; TCRdb has only the in-frame clones, and not every one. This table holds under 4,500 clones, about 90% found once. The sequencing here drew on CD4+ T cells from blood, taken at baseline. The receptor set was obtained from a human donor with classical Hodgkin lymphoma. Both conserved end residues are part of each CDR3. A D gene is named only where the DNA matches it firmly. Only some rows state a clone size, as once, few, many or a class for expanded clones.

v_gene	abundance	j_gene	d_gene	CDR3aa	CDR3nt
TRBV27	NA	TRBJ2-7	NA	CASSLELDYEQYF	TGTGCCAGCAGTTTAGAGTTGGACTACGAGCAGTACTTC
TRBV4-2	NA	TRBJ2-1	NA	CASSQQAEVSYNEQFF	TGTGCCAGCAGCCAACAAGCGGAGGTCTCCTACAATGAGCAGTTCTTC
TRBV5-6	NA	TRBJ2-3	TRBD1	CASSYPGQGTDTQYF	TGTGCCAGCAGCTATCCGGGACAGGGTACAGATACGCAGTATTTT
TRBV5-4	once	TRBJ2-3	TRBD1	CASSSEGQGQGGSVDTQYF	TGTGCCAGCAGCTCTGAGGGTCAGGGACAGGGGGGGTCCGTTGATACGCAGTATTTT
TRBV7-9	NA	TRBJ1-1	TRBD1	CASSLAGGQGSYTEAFF	TGTGCCAGCAGCTTAGCGGGGGGACAGGGGTCGTACACTGAAGCTTTCTTT
TRBV7-3	NA	TRBJ1-2	NA	CASSPGRGKDGYTF	TGTGCCAGCAGCCCCGGCAGGGGCAAGGATGGCTACACCTTC
TRBV5-1	NA	TRBJ2-5	NA	CASSIATPRRDQETQYF	TGCGCCAGCAGCATTGCGACACCCCGGCGGGACCAAGAGACCCAGTACTTC
TRBV29-1	NA	TRBJ1-2	NA	CSVENGGYTF	TGCAGCGTTGAGAATGGGGGCTACACCTTC
TRBV6-1	NA	TRBJ2-1	TRBD2	CASSDSGTTYNEQFF	TGTGCCAGCAGTGACTCCGGGACTACCTACAATGAGCAGTTCTTC
TRBV6-1	NA	TRBJ1-1	NA	CASSVPGALTEAFF	TGTGCCAGCAGTGTCCCGGGGGCGCTTACTGAAGCTTTCTTT
TRBV5-1	once	TRBJ1-4	TRBD1	CASREGQGLEKLFF	TGCGCCAGCAGGGAGGGACAGGGCCTTGAAAAACTGTTTTTT
TRBV19	NA	TRBJ2-4	TRBD1	CASRPGQTIAKNIQYF	TGTGCCAGTAGACCGGGACAGACGATAGCCAAAAACATTCAGTACTTC
TRBV14	NA	TRBJ2-3	NA	CASSQDECIDCADTQYF	TGTGCCAGCAGCCAAGATGAGTGCATAGATTGTGCAGATACGCAGTATTTT
TRBV2	NA	TRBJ1-1	TRBD1	CASSGGQLNTEAFF	TGTGCCAGCAGTGGGGGACAGCTGAACACTGAAGCTTTCTTT
TRBV6-1	NA	TRBJ2-1	NA	CASSVAAAYNEQFF	TGTGCCAGCAGTGTTGCGGCAGCCTACAATGAGCAGTTCTTC
TRBV7-8	NA	TRBJ1-2	NA	CASSSVGLNYGYTF	TGTGCCAGCAGCTCCGTGGGGCTGAACTATGGCTACACCTTC
TRBV18	NA	TRBJ1-1	TRBD1	CASTRQGLEAFF	TGTGCCAGCACCCGACAGGGACTTGAAGCTTTCTTT
TRBV21-1	once	TRBJ2-7	NA	CASARLGQVLSYEQYF	TGTGCCAGCGCCCGCCTGGGACAGGTTCTCTCCTACGAGCAGTACTTC
TRBV19	NA	TRBJ2-1	NA	CASSNFPEGLNNEQFF	TGTGCCAGTAGTAACTTTCCTGAGGGACTCAACAATGAGCAGTTCTTC
TRBV27	NA	TRBJ2-7	NA	CASRWTGDSYEQYF	TGTGCCAGCAGGTGGACTGGGGACTCCTACGAGCAGTACTTC
TRBV30	few	TRBJ2-3	TRBD2	CAWRTSGSTDTQYF	TGTGCCTGGAGGACTAGCGGCTCCACAGATACGCAGTATTTT
TRBV7-8	NA	TRBJ2-5	NA	CASSLATWVRPQETQYF	TGTGCCAGCAGCTTAGCGACGTGGGTCCGGCCTCAAGAGACCCAGTACTTC
TRBV5-1	NA	TRBJ2-6	TRBD1	CASSFGTGGTLGANVLTF	TGCGCCAGCAGCTTTGGGACAGGGGGTACTTTAGGGGCCAACGTCCTGACTTTC
TRBV5-1	NA	TRBJ2-7	NA	CASSLDTVIQYF	TGCGCCAGCAGCTTGGACACGGTAATTCAGTACTTC
TRBV12-5	NA	TRBJ2-1	TRBD1	CASGSTGAAYNEQFF	TGTGCTAGTGGTTCGACAGGGGCCGCCTACAATGAGCAGTTCTTC
TRBV7-3	NA	TRBJ2-2	NA	CASSPTGLMNTGELFF	TGTGCCAGCAGCCCCACCGGACTTATGAACACCGGGGAGCTGTTTTTT
TRBV7-9	NA	TRBJ1-3	TRBD1	CASSLAGTGDTGNTIYF	TGTGCCAGCAGCTTAGCCGGGACAGGGGATACTGGAAACACCATATATTTT
TRBV6-1	NA	TRBJ2-1	TRBD2	CASRAQTSPYNEQFF	TGTGCCAGCAGGGCCCAGACTAGCCCCTACAATGAGCAGTTCTTC
TRBV5-1	NA	TRBJ2-7	NA	CASSLVAGARSSEQYF	TGCGCCAGCAGCTTGGTCGCGGGGGCGCGTTCGTCCGAGCAGTACTTC
TRBV6-1	NA	TRBJ2-1	NA	CASSKTEDNEQFF	TGTGCCAGCAGCAAGACAGAAGACAATGAGCAGTTCTTC
TRBV7-9	once	TRBJ2-7	NA	CASSFTGYEQYF	TGTGCCAGCAGCTTCACGGGTTACGAGCAGTACTTC
TRBV5-1	NA	TRBJ1-2	NA	CASSLEHFNYGYTF	TGCGCCAGCAGCTTGGAGCACTTTAACTATGGCTACACCTTC
TRBV5-5	NA	TRBJ2-7	NA	CASSLVWDLSSYEQYF	TGTGCCAGCAGCTTGGTGTGGGACCTTAGCTCCTACGAGCAGTACTTC
TRBV4-2	NA	TRBJ2-7	TRBD2	CASSQGLAGAVQYF	TGTGCCAGCAGCCAGGGACTAGCGGGAGCCGTGCAGTACTTC
TRBV19	once	TRBJ1-2	TRBD1	CASTPRAGGHGYTF	TGTGCCAGTACCCCACGGGCAGGGGGACATGGCTACACCTTC
TRBV10-3	NA	TRBJ2-5	TRBD2	CAISDSSGSGETQYF	TGTGCCATCAGTGACTCTAGCGGGAGTGGAGAGACCCAGTACTTC
TRBV7-3	NA	TRBJ2-2	TRBD2	CASSLGTSVGELFF	TGTGCCAGCAGCTTAGGGACTAGCGTCGGGGAGCTGTTTTTT
TRBV30	NA	TRBJ2-7	NA	CAWRSQWTVMSSYEQYF	TGTGCCTGGAGGAGCCAATGGACCGTAATGAGCTCCTACGAGCAGTACTTC
TRBV9	NA	TRBJ1-2	NA	CASSASTYGYTF	TGTGCCAGCAGCGCCTCGACCTATGGCTACACCTTC
TRBV7-6	NA	TRBJ2-3	NA	CASSFGNEGNTQYF	TGTGCCAGCAGCTTCGGCAACGAGGGGAATACGCAGTATTTT
TRBV9	NA	TRBJ2-7	TRBD2	CASSVGASGRMGEQYF	TGTGCCAGCAGCGTAGGGGCTAGCGGGAGGATGGGCGAGCAGTACTTC
TRBV15	NA	TRBJ1-5	NA	CATSRVGGRGDQPQHF	TGTGCCACCAGCAGAGTGGGCGGCAGGGGAGATCAGCCCCAGCATTTT